Shown below are 27 T cell receptor beta chains from a single sample sequenced in a study of blood T cells in healthy people across ages. It was with a sample-barcoded 5' primer and a J-beta primer mix that a second PCR of about 6 to 12 cycles was run. Via MiXCR, TCRdb re-called the 5' RACE reads, giving one row per CDR3 protein. The repertoire holds approximately 810,000 distinct CDR3 sequences, with around 30% as singletons. Sequencing was done on a sample of blood. These receptors were obtained from a woman of 80 years or more in good health.

The chain combines TRBV2 with TRBJ1-2, with TRBD1 matching 7 bases. The germline gives CDR1 SNHLY, CDR2 FYNNEI. The CDR3 consists of 12 residues. J gave up 7 bases and V 4 bases, and 3 bases lay outside the gene matches. DNA for the CDR3: TGTGCCAGCAGTGTAGGGGGCGGTGGCTACACCTTC. Protein product: CASSVGGGGYTF.

This clonotype was counted at least ten times. J is TRBJ2-3 and V is TRBV4-3, with a weak D call TRBD2 (7 bases). The CDR3 contains 17 residues. The germline CDR1 and CDR2 sequences are LGHNA and YSLEER. V lost 0 bases and J 5 bases, leaving 18 bases between the germline ends. CDR3 DNA sequence: TGCGCCAGCAGCCAAGATCTGTACGGGGGGACACAAGATACGCAGTATTTT. Amino acid sequence: CASSQDLYGGTQDTQYF.

This clonotype was observed at least ten times. The genes are TRBV6-1 and TRBJ1-5, with D unresolved. V shed 3 bases and J shed 5 bases, with 5 bases lying between them. CDR3 length: 12 residues. Looked up from germline, CDR1 is MNHNS and CDR2 is SASEGT. CDR3 protein: CASSDGHQPQHF. The CDR3 DNA is TGTGCCAGCAGTGACGGGCATCAGCCCCAGCATTTT.

This chain joins TRBV12-3 or TRBV12-4 and TRBJ1-2; no clear D gene. V gave up 5 bases and J gave up 4 bases, with 2 bases separating them. The CDR3 is 10 amino acids. The CDR3 coding sequence is TGTGCCAGCAGTCCCTATGGCTACACCTTC. It specifies CASSPYGYTF.

In this sample, this clonotype turned up many times. The V and J genes are TRBV5-1 and TRBJ2-5; no firm D call. Germline V gene data show CDR1 as SGHRS and CDR2 as YFSETQ. The CDR3 is 14 amino acids. V lost 0 bases and J 2 bases, leaving 8 bases between the germline ends. CDR3 DNA sequence: TGCGCCAGCAGCTTGGGGGCAGAGCAAGAGACCCAGTACTTC. It encodes CASSLGAEQETQYF.

The chain recombines TRBV7-2 with TRBJ1-6; tentatively, D is TRBD1 (5 bases). Germline CDR1 is SGHTA and CDR2 is FQGNSA. The CDR3 is 17 amino acids. V was cut by 4 bases and J by 0 bases, with 13 bases left in between. CDR3 in amino acids: CASSSGNGHSYNSPLHF. The CDR3 coding sequence is TGTGCCAGCAGCTCAGGAAACGGACACTCCTATAATTCACCCCTCCACTTT.

As DNA, the CDR3 is TGTGCCAGCAGTTTCGTAGCGGGGGGGGGCACAGATACGCAGTATTTT. Amino acids: CASSFVAGGGTDTQYF. This chain uses TRBV12-3 or TRBV12-4 with TRBJ2-3, with 11 bases that match TRBD2. J gave up 1 base and V 3 bases, and 3 bases lay outside the gene matches. The CDR3 loop spans 16 amino acids.

This clonotype came up a few times. This chain connects TRBV4-1 to TRBJ2-5, with 8 bases aligning to TRBD1. This CDR3 is built from 12 residues. Germline values: CDR1 MGHRA, CDR2 YSYEKL. V gave up 2 bases and J gave up 11 bases; unmatched junction bases: 4. In nucleotides, the CDR3 is TGCGCCAGCAGCCAAAGACAGGGGTTGCAGTACTTC. Translated, it gives CASSQRQGLQYF.

This rearrangement joins TRBV3-1 to TRBJ2-4, with TRBD1 matching 7 bases. Gene TRBJ2-5 matches the end of the DNA better, so the J call may be wrong. CDR1 and CDR2 from the germline V gene are LGHDT and YNNKEL (reference sequence). This CDR3 has 15 residues. CDR3 region: CASSQFRDREETQYF. The DNA of the CDR3 is TGTGCCAGCAGCCAATTTCGCGACAGGGAAGAGACCCAGTACTTC.

Remarks on this clonotype: A read error is possible here, since a much larger clone lies one base away. The rearrangement uses TRBV18 and TRBJ2-5; 8 bases map to TRBD1. CDR1 KGHSH and CDR2 LQKENI come from the germline V gene. The CDR3 sequence is 17 residues long. CDR3 sequence reads: CASSPLFPGQAQETRYF. For the CDR3, the DNA is TGTGCCAGCTCACCCCTATTCCCGGGACAGGCCCAAGAGACCCGGTACTTC.

This clonotype was counted ten times or more. The V call is TRBV6-6, the J call TRBJ2-5; the D gene is possibly TRBD1 (6 bases). There are 15 residues in the CDR3. The V gene's germline CDR1 is MNHNY and CDR2 SVGAGI (reference sequence). The ends were cut back, 0 bases at V and 2 bases at J, with 10 bases in the middle. This CDR3 reads CASSYSAGTQETQYF. CDR3 DNA: TGTGCCAGCAGTTACTCGGCAGGGACACAAGAGACCCAGTACTTC.

The chain joins TRBV14 to TRBJ2-3; D is possibly TRBD1 (6 bases). Germline CDR1 SGHDN, CDR2 FVKESK. This CDR3 comprises 15 residues. V was trimmed by 3 bases and J by 1 base, leaving 11 bases between them. The CDR3 DNA sequence: TGTGCCAGCAGCCATTGGACAGCCCGCACAGATACGCAGTATTTT. Translated, it gives CASSHWTARTDTQYF. The variable domain in full, with the rest retrieved from reference TRBV14 and TRBJ2-3, is EAGVTQFPSHSVIEKGQTVTLRCDPISGHDNLYWYRRVMGKEIKFLLHFVKESKQDESGMPNNRFLAERTGGTYSTLKVQPAELEDSGVYFCASSHWTARTDTQYFGPGTRLTVL.

Regarding this clonotype: A read error may be the cause here, since a much bigger clone is one base away. The CDR3 bases are TGTGCCAGCAGTCCTTCTGGGGAGAAAGAGACCCAGTTCTTC. Encoded protein: CASSPSGEKETQFF. The chain combines TRBV12-3 or TRBV12-4 with TRBJ2-1; D might be TRBD2 (5 bases). There are 14 residues in the CDR3. V was trimmed by 5 bases and J by 13 bases, leaving 21 bases between them.

Comments on this clonotype: A much larger clone is a single base away; this may be a read error. This sequence joins TRBV6-6 and TRBJ2-1; the D gene is possibly TRBD1 (6 bases). V was trimmed by 6 bases and J by 7 bases, leaving 16 bases between them. Germline lookup yields CDR1 MNHNY and CDR2 SVGAGI (reference sequence). CDR3 length equals 14 residues. In DNA form, the CDR3 reads TGTGCCAGCAGCAGGGGACGATTAGTAAATGAGCAGTTCTTC. Residues: CASSRGRLVNEQFF.

This clonotype appeared many times. The chain is built from TRBV20-1 and TRBJ2-1; TRBD2 matches 7 bases. Trimming at V came to 5 bases and at J to 4 bases, leaving 5 bases not matched to a gene. The CDR3 runs 13 residues. The germline V gene has CDR1 DFQATT and CDR2 SNEGSKA (reference sequence). The CDR3 loop reads CSAVGGVYNEQFF. In DNA, the CDR3 is TGCAGTGCTGTTGGGGGGGTTTACAATGAGCAGTTCTTC.

This chain links TRBV11-2 with TRBJ2-4, with 9 bases that match TRBD1. Germline values: CDR1 SGHAT, CDR2 FQNNGV. V lost 7 bases, J lost 0 bases, and 22 bases stayed unmatched. The CDR3 covers 21 residues. The CDR3 is CASTTTGGRTRPSLAKNIQYF. The CDR3 DNA reads TGTGCCAGCACCACTACAGGGGGCAGAACTAGACCATCACTAGCCAAAAACATTCAGTACTTC. Complete variable domain (other parts from reference TRBV11-2 and TRBJ2-4): EAGVAQSPRYKIIEKRQSVAFWCNPISGHATLYWYQQILGQGPKLLIQFQNNGVVDDSQLPKDRFSAERLKGVDSTLKIQPAKLEDSAVYLCASTTTGGRTRPSLAKNIQYFGAGTRLSVL.

With regard to this clonotype: This may arise from a read error, as a much more abundant clone is one base away. The chain recombines TRBV15 with TRBJ2-7, with D tentatively TRBD2 (6 bases). Per the germline V gene, CDR1 is LNHNV and CDR2 is YYDKDF (reference sequence). The CDR3 is 15 residues long. The germline V and J ends were trimmed by 4 bases and 8 bases, with 21 bases remaining between them. CDR3 in DNA: TGTGCCACCAGCAACTACCGGACGGAGGGTTTCAAGCAGTACTTC. It translates to CATSNYRTEGFKQYF.

This clonotype was seen repeatedly, ten times or more. This chain uses TRBV9 with TRBJ2-3; tentatively, D is TRBD1 (5 bases). CDR1 and CDR2 (germline): SGDLS, YYNGEE. CDR3 length: 13 residues. V was pared by 0 bases and J by 6 bases, with 8 bases between. The CDR3 DNA reads as TGTGCCAGCAGCGTAGGCAGGGTGGATACGCAGTATTTT. It translates to CASSVGRVDTQYF.

This clonotype was detected many times. The chain is built from TRBV5-1 and TRBJ2-5; TRBD1 or TRBD2 may be the D gene (5 bases each). The CDR3 is 14 residues long. Between the trimmed V and J ends, which lost 4 bases and 1 base, there was a span of 11 bases. CDR1 and CDR2 from the germline V gene are SGHRS and YFSETQ. CDR3 protein: CASSPGTSQETQYF. In DNA form, the CDR3 reads TGCGCCAGCAGCCCCGGGACGTCCCAAGAGACCCAGTACTTC. The full variable domain, its missing parts supplied by reference TRBV5-1 and TRBJ2-5, is KAGVTQTPRYLIKTRGQQVTLSCSPISGHRSVSWYQQTPGQGLQFLFEYFSETQRNKGNFPGRFSGRQFSNSRSEMNVSTLELGDSALYLCASSPGTSQETQYFGPGTRLLVL.

Only a few counts were recorded for this clonotype. The junction does not match germline at one end; this may be a read error. The chain links TRBV5-1 to TRBJ1-2; 7 positions agree with TRBD1. The V gene's germline CDR1 is SGHRS and CDR2 YFSETQ. The length of the CDR3 is 14 residues. CDR3 coding DNA: TGCGTCAGCAGCTATACCCAGGGGGACTATGGCTACACCTTC. Translating gives CVSSYTQGDYGYTF.

V usage is TRBV15 and J usage is TRBJ2-3; tentative D call: TRBD1 (6 bases). From germline, CDR1 is LNHNV and CDR2 YYDKDF (reference sequence). The CDR3 totals 16 residues. Between the trimmed V and J ends, which lost 1 base and 6 bases, there was a span of 17 bases. The CDR3 loop reads CATSRVAGTIWDTQYF. The DNA for the CDR3 is TGTGCCACCAGCAGAGTGGCAGGGACAATTTGGGATACGCAGTATTTT.

This clonotype has only a few counts. The gene calls are TRBV4-2 and TRBJ2-2; tentative D call: TRBD2 (5 bases). The germline V gene has CDR1 LGHNA and CDR2 YNFKEQ. V lost 0 bases to trimming and J lost 0 bases, with 14 bases between them. The CDR3 runs to 18 residues. The CDR3 nucleotides are TGTGCCAGCAGCCAAGAGGGCCAAGCGGATACGAACACCGGGGAGCTGTTTTTT. The encoded protein is CASSQEGQADTNTGELFF.

Turning to this clonotype: Being one base from a much bigger clone, this may be a read error. In nucleotides, the CDR3 is TGTGCCAGCAGCCCCGGGACTAGCGGACCCAGCACAGATACGCAGTATTTT. Its protein product is CASSPGTSGPSTDTQYF. V usage is TRBV7-8 and J usage is TRBJ2-3, with 11 bases aligning to TRBD2. Germline-derived CDR1 and CDR2 are SGHVS and FQNEAQ. This CDR3 comprises 17 residues. Trimming removed 5 bases from V and 0 bases from J; junction bases left unmatched: 7.

Many counts were recorded for this clonotype. V usage is TRBV11-2 and J usage is TRBJ2-5; possibly TRBD2 for D (6 bases). The V gene's germline CDR1 is SGHAT and CDR2 FQNNGV. The V end was cut by 1 base, the J end by 6 bases, with 18 bases between. The CDR3 length is 16 residues. CDR3 protein: CASSLVVAAEVKTQYF. In DNA form, the CDR3 reads TGTGCCAGCAGCTTAGTGGTAGCGGCGGAGGTGAAGACCCAGTACTTC. Filled out from reference TRBV11-2 and TRBJ2-5, the complete variable domain reads EAGVAQSPRYKIIEKRQSVAFWCNPISGHATLYWYQQILGQGPKLLIQFQNNGVVDDSQLPKDRFSAERLKGVDSTLKIQPAKLEDSAVYLCASSLVVAAEVKTQYFGPGTRLLVL.

This sequence joins TRBV12-3 or TRBV12-4 and TRBJ2-3; 8 bases are a match to TRBD1. Germline trimming cut 5 bases from V and 6 bases from J; bases unmatched to any gene: 13. The CDR3 is made up of 16 amino acids. The CDR3 DNA is TGTGCCAGCAGTAACGCAGGGGGCGCTAGGGGGGATACGCAGTATTTT. The encoded protein is CASSNAGGARGDTQYF.

In the case of this clonotype: Just one base apart from a much larger clone, this may be a read error. This chain connects TRBV6-1 to TRBJ2-7, with D tentatively TRBD1 or TRBD2 (5 bases each). The CDR3 loop spans 14 amino acids. Germline V gene data show CDR1 as MNHNS and CDR2 as SASEGT. The CDR3, as DNA: TGTGCCAGCAGTGTAGGGACCGTGACCTACGAGCGGTACTTC. Its translation is CASSVGTVTYERYF.

This clonotype came up once. This rearrangement joins TRBV20-1 to TRBJ2-4, with 15 bases aligning to TRBD2. In germline, CDR1 is DFQATT, CDR2 SNEGSKA (reference sequence). The CDR3 extends over 13 amino acids. J gave up 13 bases and V 5 bases, and 6 bases lay outside the gene matches. CDR3 protein: CSAGGTSGGLQYF. For the CDR3, the DNA is TGCAGTGCTGGAGGGACTAGCGGGGGGCTGCAGTACTTC.